This paragraph reports one TCR beta chain. Authors' analysis steps: Reference gene primer amplification gave nucleated cell count estimates. This table comes from immunoSEQ multiplex PCR, and its TCRdb copy is limited to in-frame clones, with some not included. V and J calls and clone size follow that table, whereas D and trimming were derived from the DNA. The sample yields about 90,000 clones, 85% seen once. This record comes from a study of blood T cell repertoires in COVID-19. Looking at the study overall: The United States, Italy and Spain supplied acute and convalescent COVID-19 samples. PBMCs, B-cell-depleted T cells, or T cells provided the cDNA or gDNA that made up the material.

Germline CDR1 is MNHEY and CDR2 is SMNVEV (reference sequence). This CDR3 region has 14 residues. V was trimmed by 6 bases and J by 9 bases, leaving 18 bases between them. The V call is TRBV27, the J call TRBJ1-5; D not certain. This clonotype was obtained from a woman between 70 and 85 years old with active or convalescent COVID-19. The sequencing sample was made of peripheral blood. The CDR3 bases are TGTGCCAGCAGCGCGTTAAGTGGAGGGCGGCCCCAGCATTTT. Translating it yields CASSALSGGRPQHF.